A single sample gave rise to the 8 T cell receptor beta chains below, sequenced in a study of CD8+ T cells in alopecia areata. Sequencing used cDNA as its template, made by extracting RNA and reverse transcribing it. TCRdb's table, derived via immunoSEQ multiplex PCR, lists solely in-frame clones and lacks some. The sample has about 100,000 clones, approximately 50% seen once; the top ten hold 23%. Material: NKG2D-low CD8+ T cells sorted from blood. The origin of the receptors is a human donor with alopecia areata.

The chain recombines TRBV5-1 with TRBJ2-3, with TRBD2 as a possible D gene (5 bases). V was shortened by 4 bases and J by 5 bases, with 8 bases between the two germline ends. The germline V gene encodes CDR1 SGHRS and CDR2 YFSETQ. There are 12 residues in the CDR3. The chain's CDR3 is CASSPGGDTQYF. The CDR3 DNA follows: TGCGCCAGCAGCCCCGGAGGAGATACGCAGTATTTT.

The genes are TRBV7-6 and TRBJ2-1; 15 bases line up with TRBD2. CDR1 is SGHVS, CDR2 FNYEAQ, per germline. The CDR3 consists of 15 residues. V shed 1 base, J shed 9 bases, and the junction held 1 base outside the gene matches. CDR3 region: CASSLGGLAGGEQFF. The DNA of the CDR3 is TGTGCCAGCAGCTTAGGGGGACTAGCGGGAGGTGAGCAGTTCTTC.

As to this clone: Other nucleotide sequences in the sample specify the same CDR3. This chain connects TRBV29-1 to TRBJ2-1; possible D gene TRBD2, 6 bases. Trimming removed 6 bases from V and 0 bases from J, with 12 bases in between. Germline values: CDR1 SQVTM, CDR2 ANQGSEA. The CDR3 has 14 amino acids. CDR3 nucleotides: TGCAGCGTCCCGGGACTTAGCTCCTACAATGAGCAGTTCTTC. Translation gives CSVPGLSSYNEQFF.

Points on this clone: Mismatch with germline at one junction end may stem from a read error. The chain employs TRBV10-2 and TRBJ2-5; D uncertain. Germline V gene lookup returns CDR1 WSHSY and CDR2 SAAADI. The CDR3 runs 14 residues. The chain's CDR3 is CASGEVVVRETQYF. The CDR3 nucleotides read TGCGCCAGCGGTGAAGTTGTAGTAAGGGAGACCCAGTACTTC.

This chain uses TRBV27 with TRBJ2-7, with a possible D match to TRBD2 (6 bases). The CDR3 sequence is 18 residues long. Per germline, CDR1 MNHEY and CDR2 SMNVEV (reference sequence). The V end was cut by 10 bases, the J end by 4 bases, with 32 bases between. The DNA for the CDR3 is TGTGCCACGGGGAGGAACCGGGGCCCCTCTCACCCCCGGTACGAGCAGTACTTC. The encoded protein is CATGRNRGPSHPRYEQYF.

The rearrangement links TRBV15 to TRBJ2-5; 9 bases line up with TRBD1. CDR1 is LNHNV and CDR2 is YYDKDF in the germline V gene (reference sequence). The V and J ends lost 1 base and 3 bases, in that order; junction bases with no gene match: 0. This CDR3 spans 14 amino acids. This CDR3 reads CATSRGTGEETQYF. The CDR3 coding sequence is TGTGCCACCAGCAGAGGGACAGGGGAAGAGACCCAGTACTTC.

There are a few counts of this clone. The CDR3 DNA follows: TGTGCCAGCAGCCCTTTCGGCGCGGGCACAGATACGCAGTATTTT. As protein: CASSPFGAGTDTQYF. V usage is TRBV6-6 and J usage is TRBJ2-3; D is unresolved. The CDR3 length is 15 residues. CDR1 is MNHNY and CDR2 is SVGAGI in the germline V gene (reference sequence). Trimming removed 6 bases at V and 1 base at J, with 14 bases between.

This clone was observed a handful of times. This chain connects TRBV19 to TRBJ2-1; possible D gene TRBD2, 7 bases. Per germline, CDR1 LNHDA and CDR2 SQIVND (reference sequence). The CDR3 has 14 residues. With 3 bases removed from V and 10 bases from J, the gap between germline ends came to 16 bases. The CDR3 region is CASSMGRGGGEQFF. CDR3 nucleotides: TGTGCCAGTAGTATGGGTAGGGGGGGCGGAGAGCAGTTCTTC.